The rows below give T cell receptor beta chains drawn from one sample of a study of vaccination and CD4 T cells after COVID-19. These TCRs' antigens remain unknown. TCRdb recomputed calls from the PCR reads with MiXCR, one row per CDR3 protein. The sample has approximately 12,000 distinct CDR3 sequences, more than 30% seen once. Sequencing was carried out using cultured CD4+ T cells from blood. All receptors derive from a human donor with COVID-19. Each CDR3 is given with its conserved first and last residue. Fields, in order: D gene, V gene, clone size, J gene, CDR3 DNA, CDR3 protein. The D gene is left open where the match is weak. The size of a clone is reported for some rows only, either as once, few or many, or as a class for expanded clones.

.,TRBV6-1,.,TRBJ1-2,TGTGCCAGCAAAACCGACTATGGCTACACCTTC,CASKTDYGYTF
.,TRBV28,.,TRBJ1-6,TGTGCCAGCAGTTTGCGTAGGGGCACGACTCTTTCACCCCTCCACTTT,CASSLRRGTTLSPLHF
.,TRBV6-1,few,TRBJ1-3,TGTGCCAGCCAAAACGGGCAGCTCTCTGGAAACACCATATATTTT,CASQNGQLSGNTIYF
.,TRBV6-2/TRBV6-3,.,TRBJ1-1,TGTGCCAGCAGACAGGGTCGAGGGGAGTTGAACACTGAAGCTTTCTTT,CASRQGRGELNTEAFF
.,TRBV12-3/TRBV12-4,medium-sized,TRBJ1-2,TGTGCCAGCAGTCCCCGCGGCTATGGCTACACCTTC,CASSPRGYGYTF
.,TRBV7-2,few,TRBJ1-1,TGTGCCAGCAGCGACGGGCCGGGCACTGAAGCTTTCTTT,CASSDGPGTEAFF
TRBD1,TRBV7-9,few,TRBJ1-3,TGTGCCACCGGACAGGGGGCCTCTGGAAACACCATATATTTT,CATGQGASGNTIYF
TRBD1,TRBV30,few,TRBJ1-2,TGTGCCTGGGCTACAGGGGGCAGTAACTATGGCTACACCTTC,CAWATGGSNYGYTF
.,TRBV5-4,.,TRBJ2-7,TGTGCCAGCTCCCTAATCGGGGGTGTACTGTCTGGGCAGTACTTC,CASSLIGGVLSGQYF
.,TRBV12-3/TRBV12-4,few,TRBJ1-1,TGTGCCACTTCGAAGACAAGGCCAACAAGTGAAGCTTTCTTT,CATSKTRPTSEAFF
.,TRBV15,.,TRBJ2-2,TGTGCCACCAGCAGAGGGGGCCCCACCGGGGAGCTGTTTTTT,CATSRGGPTGELFF
.,TRBV19,.,TRBJ1-5,TGTGCCAGTAGTATAGTACGGATTGTTTCTAGTTCGCCCCAGCATTTT,CASSIVRIVSSSPQHF
TRBD1,TRBV14,few,TRBJ1-1,TGTGCCAGCAGCCACGACGGAGGGACAGGAGAGAACACTGAAGCTTTCTTT,CASSHDGGTGENTEAFF
.,TRBV6-2/TRBV6-3,once,TRBJ1-4,TGTGCCAGCAGTTCCTGGACATTCCGGACTAATGAAAAACTGTTTTTT,CASSSWTFRTNEKLFF
.,TRBV7-2,few,TRBJ1-1,TGTGCCAGCAGCTTGGACGGCGCAACCACTGAAGCTTTCTTT,CASSLDGATTEAFF
.,TRBV27,.,TRBJ1-2,TGTGCCAGCAGTTTAGTCCCGAACTATGGCTACACCTTC,CASSLVPNYGYTF
.,TRBV7-8,.,TRBJ2-3,TGTGCCAGCAGCCCCGGCACAGATACGCAGTATTTT,CASSPGTDTQYF
.,TRBV7-2,.,TRBJ2-3,TGTGCCAGCAGCTTAGAGTGGGACCCACGGGATACGCAGTATTTT,CASSLEWDPRDTQYF
TRBD2,TRBV12-3/TRBV12-4,.,TRBJ2-3,TGTGCCAGCAGTTTCTCGGGGGGGGAAGATACGCAGTATTTT,CASSFSGGEDTQYF
.,TRBV20-1,.,TRBJ2-7,TGCAGTGCTGCCAGAGGGGGGAGCTCCTACGAGCAGTACTTC,CSAARGGSSYEQYF
.,TRBV6-2/TRBV6-3,few,TRBJ1-1,TGTGCCAGCAGTCACCGACCTCAAGGGACGGTGAACACTGAAGCTTTCTTT,CASSHRPQGTVNTEAFF
TRBD1,TRBV7-8,.,TRBJ1-5,TGTGCCAGCAGCTTAGTCGTTTGGGACAGCCCGAATCAGCCCCAGCATTTT,CASSLVVWDSPNQPQHF
.,TRBV29-1,.,TRBJ1-4,TGCAGCGTTGGCCTCCGAGGGAATGAAAAACTGTTTTTT,CSVGLRGNEKLFF
TRBD1,TRBV20-1,.,TRBJ1-4,TGCAGTGCTAGCCCGGGACAGGCTGAAAAACTGTTTTTT,CSASPGQAEKLFF
TRBD1,TRBV11-2,.,TRBJ2-2,TGTGCCAGCAGCGCCCAGGGGGCTGGAACCGGGGAGCTGTTTTTT,CASSAQGAGTGELFF
TRBD1,TRBV5-5,.,TRBJ1-5,TGTGCCAGCAGCTTGCAGGGGGCAAGCAATCAGCCCCAGCATTTT,CASSLQGASNQPQHF
.,TRBV6-1,.,TRBJ1-2,TGTGCCAGCAGCTTGGACAGTCTCTATGGCTACACCTTC,CASSLDSLYGYTF
TRBD2,TRBV7-9,.,TRBJ2-3,TGTGCCAGCAGCCCGCAACTAGCGGGGGGTGCCCCCGCTTTAGATTTT,CASSPQLAGGAPALDF
TRBD1,TRBV7-9,few,TRBJ1-4,TGTGCCAGCAGCCTGGGACAGACCGGGCAGGAGGAAAAACTGTTTTTT,CASSLGQTGQEEKLFF
.,TRBV7-2,few,TRBJ2-1,TGTGCCAGCAGCTTATCCAGGTGGAATGAGCAGTTCTTC,CASSLSRWNEQFF
.,TRBV12-3/TRBV12-4,.,TRBJ2-2,TGTGCCAGCAGTTTTAGAACCTACGGGGTGGGCGGGGAGCTGTTTTTT,CASSFRTYGVGGELFF
TRBD1,TRBV7-9,few,TRBJ2-2,TGTGCCAGCAGCGTAGACAGGGAGACCGGGGAGCTGTTTTTT,CASSVDRETGELFF
.,TRBV7-6,few,TRBJ2-2,TGTGCCAGCAGCTACCGGGACTCTAGGGAGAACACCGGGGAGCTGTTTTTT,CASSYRDSRENTGELFF
TRBD1,TRBV5-1,.,TRBJ1-2,TGCGCCAGCAGCCCGGGACAGGTCTATGGCTACACCTTC,CASSPGQVYGYTF
TRBD1,TRBV15,few,TRBJ1-4,TGTGCCACCAGCAGAGAAATGGGGACAGCGGGAGAAAAACTGTTTTTT,CATSREMGTAGEKLFF
.,TRBV5-4,.,TRBJ1-5,TGTGCCAGCAGCTTGGCCGGGGCCAATCAGCCCCAGCATTTT,CASSLAGANQPQHF
.,TRBV30,few,TRBJ2-3,TGTGCCTGGAGTAAAACAGGGCGCACAGATACGCAGTATTTT,CAWSKTGRTDTQYF
TRBD1,TRBV5-6,.,TRBJ1-2,TGTGCCAGCAGCATACTGGACAGGGGTCTTAATGGCTACACCTTC,CASSILDRGLNGYTF
.,TRBV4-2,.,TRBJ2-5,TGTGCCAGCAGCCACGCTGTACGGCAGATGGAGACCCAGTACTTC,CASSHAVRQMETQYF
.,TRBV6-1,.,TRBJ1-1,TGTGCCAGCGCCAAGATGAACACTGAAGCTTTCTTT,CASAKMNTEAFF
.,TRBV7-9,few,TRBJ1-3,TGTGCCAGCCGGTTCGCCGGGGTTGCTGGAAACACCATATATTTT,CASRFAGVAGNTIYF
.,TRBV12-3/TRBV12-4,.,TRBJ1-1,TGTGCCAGCAGTCCGATCGGGGTGAACACTGAAGCTTTCTTT,CASSPIGVNTEAFF
TRBD2,TRBV5-1,.,TRBJ2-7,TGCGCCAGCAGCTTAGATAGCGGGGCCTCCGAGCAGTACTTC,CASSLDSGASEQYF
.,TRBV6-1,few,TRBJ2-7,TGTGCCAGCAGGGACGCTAGAAATCGACACGAGCAGTACTTC,CASRDARNRHEQYF
.,TRBV4-3,.,TRBJ1-6,TGCGCCAGCAGCCAAGCCCGGGGAGGGGGAGATTCACCCCTCCACTTT,CASSQARGGGDSPLHF
TRBD1,TRBV20-1,.,TRBJ2-1,TGCAGTGCTAGAGGGGGGACAGCCTACAATGAGCAGTTCTTC,CSARGGTAYNEQFF
.,TRBV27,few,TRBJ2-4,TGTGCCAGCAGTTTGGGTGGATCAGCCAAAAACATTCAGTACTTC,CASSLGGSAKNIQYF